This TCR beta chain emerged from a study of control samples from healthy donors and cancer patients. The CDR3 extends over 16 amino acids. V lost 1 base, J lost 0 bases, and 6 bases stayed unmatched. Germline V gene sequence: CDR1 SGHTA, CDR2 FQGNSA. Assay used: immunoSEQ multiplex PCR; TCRdb lists only in-frame clones, some missing. The sample carries about 110,000 clones, around 80% recorded once. The receptor's source is a man aged 18 to 35 in good health. The rearrangement joins TRBV7-2 to TRBJ2-7, with 7 bases matching TRBD2. Source material: blood. CDR3 bases: TGTGCCAGCAGCTTAGGTGGGGGGGTCGGCTCCTACGAGCAGTACTTC. Encoded protein: CASSLGGGVGSYEQYF.